These 17 T cell receptor beta chains were sequenced from one sample in a study of CD8+ T cells in alopecia areata. Treatment reported: oral pan-JAK inhibitor, 5-10 mg twice daily. cDNA reverse transcribed from extracted RNA served as the sequencing template. The table came from immunoSEQ multiplex PCR; TCRdb's copy has only in-frame clones and leaves some out. Seen here are 150,000 to 250,000 clones, 50% to 60% observed once, and the top ten hold 3% to 3.5%. Source: CD4+ T cells sorted from blood, taken at week 4, from a patient treated with tofacitinib. Receptors originate from a human donor with alopecia areata.

The chain recombines TRBV30 with TRBJ1-6; D is ambiguous. The CDR3 length is 13 residues. Germline lookup yields CDR1 GTSNPN and CDR2 SVGIG (reference sequence). Trimming pared 0 bases from V and 10 bases from J, leaving 10 bases between. The CDR3 DNA is TGTGCCTGGAGTGTCAGGCTAAGGTCACCCCTCCACTTT. Its translation is CAWSVRLRSPLHF. Using reference TRBV30 and TRBJ1-6 for the parts outside the CDR3, the full variable domain is SQTIHQWPATLVQPVGSPLSLECTVEGTSNPNLYWYRQAAGRGLQLLFYSVGIGQISSEVPQNLSASRPQDRQFILSSKKLLLSDSGFYLCAWSVRLRSPLHFGNGTRLTVT.

The chain is built from TRBV5-4 and TRBJ1-5; D may be TRBD1 (6 bases). Germline-derived CDR1 and CDR2 are SGHNT and YYREEE (reference sequence). This CDR3 has 14 amino acids. Trimming removed 0 bases at V and 2 bases at J, with 6 bases between. CDR3 bases: TGTGCCAGCAGCTTGGGGACAGGCAATCAGCCCCAGCATTTT. This encodes CASSLGTGNQPQHF.

The chain uses TRBV5-6 and TRBJ1-6; possible D gene TRBD1, 6 bases. In germline, CDR1 is SGHDT, CDR2 YYEEEE. CDR3 length: 16 amino acids. The germline V and J ends were trimmed by 6 bases and 0 bases, with 13 bases remaining between them. CDR3 loop: CASTTDSLSYNSPLHF. The CDR3 DNA follows: TGTGCCAGCACCACGGACAGCCTCTCCTATAATTCACCCCTCCACTTT.

This chain uses TRBV7-2 with TRBJ1-6, with a weak D call TRBD1 (5 bases). V gave up 5 bases and J gave up 5 bases, with 13 bases separating them. The CDR3 loop spans 15 amino acids. CDR1 is SGHTA, CDR2 FQGNSA, per germline. The CDR3 bases are TGTGCCAGCAGCCCGGGAGGAGGGGATAATTCACCCCTCCACTTT. Its protein is CASSPGGGDNSPLHF.

This clone was found a few times. The genes are TRBV6-1 and TRBJ1-5, with D hard to call. Germline V gives CDR1 MNHNS, CDR2 SASEGT. The CDR3 extends over 14 amino acids. The ends were cut back, 5 bases at V and 0 bases at J, with 8 bases in the middle. This CDR3 reads CASSQEYSNQPQHF. The CDR3 DNA reads TGTGCCAGCAGTCAGGAATATAGCAATCAGCCCCAGCATTTT.

The J gene is TRBJ1-1, the V gene TRBV29-1; 10 bases line up with TRBD1. Trimming at V came to 4 bases and at J to 0 bases, leaving 11 bases not matched to a gene. Germline V gene lookup returns CDR1 SQVTM and CDR2 ANQGSEA. The CDR3 is 17 residues long. The CDR3 region has the DNA TGCAGCGTTGGGGTAGGACAGGGGGTTCTCATGAACACTGAAGCTTTCTTT. As protein: CSVGVGQGVLMNTEAFF.

The V gene is TRBV2, the J gene TRBJ1-6; D gene ambiguous. Trimming stripped 1 base from V and 8 bases from J, with 12 bases between. CDR1 is SNHLY and CDR2 is FYNNEI in the germline V gene. The CDR3 is 15 residues long. The CDR3 coding sequence is TGTGCCAGCAGTGAAGAGCGACCCGGAGATTCACCCCTCCACTTT. Its translation is CASSEERPGDSPLHF.

The chain is built from TRBV27 and TRBJ1-2; no clear D. In germline, CDR1 is MNHEY, CDR2 SMNVEV (reference sequence). The V gene lost 6 bases and the J gene lost 4 bases, with 3 bases spanning the gap. The CDR3 length is 10 residues. The CDR3: CASRSYGYTF. The CDR3 nucleotides read TGTGCCAGCAGGAGCTATGGCTACACCTTC.

The chain joins TRBV7-2 to TRBJ2-2; unclear D gene. This CDR3 comprises 15 residues. Trimming removed 3 bases at V and 0 bases at J, with 8 bases between. In germline, CDR1 is SGHTA, CDR2 FQGNSA. In DNA, the CDR3 is TGTGCCAGCAGCTTCAGGCTAGCGAACACCGGGGAGCTGTTTTTT. Its translation is CASSFRLANTGELFF. The variable domain in full, with the rest retrieved from reference TRBV7-2 and TRBJ2-2, is GAGVSQSPSNKVTEKGKDVELRCDPISGHTALYWYRQSLGQGLEFLIYFQGNSAPDKSGLPSDRFSAERTGGSVSTLTIQRTQQEDSAVYLCASSFRLANTGELFFGEGSRLTVL.

This clone was seen a single time. Additional DNA sequences in this sample encode the identical CDR3. V usage is TRBV18 and J usage is TRBJ1-2; D is unclear. V lost 2 bases, J lost 6 bases, and 10 bases lay in between. The CDR3 spans 13 residues. CDR1 is KGHSH, CDR2 LQKENI, per germline. The CDR3 sequence is CASSPTGLDGYTF. The CDR3 DNA is TGTGCCAGCTCACCAACGGGATTGGATGGCTACACCTTC.

The chain employs TRBV6-5 and TRBJ1-6; D is undetermined. Trimming left V 7 bases short and J 4 bases short, with 5 bases between. CDR3 length: 12 amino acids. Germline V gene sequence: CDR1 MNHEY, CDR2 SVGAGI. The CDR3 DNA sequence: TGTGCCAGCACGGGGTATAATTCACCCCTCCACTTT. Protein product: CASTGYNSPLHF.

V and J are TRBV7-8 and TRBJ1-4, with a possible D match to TRBD1 (6 bases). CDR3 length equals 18 residues. The V gene's germline CDR1 is SGHVS and CDR2 FQNEAQ. With 5 bases removed from V and 0 bases from J, the gap between germline ends came to 19 bases. The CDR3 protein is CASSRRDRIYSTNEKLFF. In DNA form, the CDR3 reads TGTGCCAGCAGCCGAAGAGACAGGATATACTCAACTAATGAAAAACTGTTTTTT.

This clone occurred a few times. The chain recombines TRBV29-1 with TRBJ1-4; possibly TRBD1 for D (6 bases). In germline, CDR1 is SQVTM, CDR2 ANQGSEA. Trimming took off 4 bases at V and 3 bases at J, with 6 bases between the two ends. The CDR3 length is 12 residues. The CDR3 nucleotides are TGCAGCGTTGGACAGGCTAATGAAAAACTGTTTTTT. This gives the protein CSVGQANEKLFF.

This chain joins TRBV11-1 and TRBJ2-5, with 11 bases that match TRBD2. The V gene's germline CDR1 is SGHAT and CDR2 FQDESV (reference sequence). The V and J ends lost 1 base and 1 base, in that order; junction bases with no gene match: 2. CDR3 length equals 16 residues. CDR3 in amino acids: CASSLVTSGGQETQYF. The DNA of the CDR3 is TGTGCCAGCAGCTTAGTAACTAGCGGGGGCCAAGAGACCCAGTACTTC.

The chain links TRBV7-9 to TRBJ1-2; D possibly corresponds to TRBD1 (6 bases). Germline V gives CDR1 SEHNR, CDR2 FQNEAQ (reference sequence). The CDR3 is made up of 13 amino acids. V lost 4 bases and J 2 bases, leaving 8 bases between the germline ends. Here the CDR3 reads CASSWDNNYGYTF. CDR3 coding DNA: TGTGCCAGCAGCTGGGACAACAACTATGGCTACACCTTC.

The genes are TRBV29-1 and TRBJ2-6, with D hard to call. Trimming left V 5 bases short and J 0 bases short, with 2 bases between. The CDR3 covers 12 residues. Germline lookup yields CDR1 SQVTM and CDR2 ANQGSEA. DNA of the CDR3: TGCAGCGTTCACTCTGGGGCCAACGTCCTGACTTTC. Its protein product is CSVHSGANVLTF.

The J gene is TRBJ1-5, the V gene TRBV30; no clear D gene. Trimming cost V 0 bases and J 4 bases, with 7 bases left between them. The CDR3 consists of 13 residues. Germline-derived CDR1 and CDR2 are GTSNPN and SVGIG (reference sequence). The CDR3 sequence is CAWSVDGNQPQHF. CDR3 nucleotides: TGTGCCTGGAGTGTAGATGGGAATCAGCCCCAGCATTTT.